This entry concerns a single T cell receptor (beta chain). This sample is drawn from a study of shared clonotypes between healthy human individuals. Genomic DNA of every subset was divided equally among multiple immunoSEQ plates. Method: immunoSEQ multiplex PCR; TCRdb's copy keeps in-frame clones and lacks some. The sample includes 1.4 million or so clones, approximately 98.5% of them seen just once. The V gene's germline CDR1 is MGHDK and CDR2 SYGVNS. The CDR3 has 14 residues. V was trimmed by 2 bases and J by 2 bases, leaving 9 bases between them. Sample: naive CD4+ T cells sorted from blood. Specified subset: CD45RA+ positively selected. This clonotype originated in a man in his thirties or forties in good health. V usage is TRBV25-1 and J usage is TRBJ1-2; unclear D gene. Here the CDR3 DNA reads TGTGCCAGCAGTGAAGCAGGACGGAACTATGGCTACACCTTC. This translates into CASSEAGRNYGYTF.